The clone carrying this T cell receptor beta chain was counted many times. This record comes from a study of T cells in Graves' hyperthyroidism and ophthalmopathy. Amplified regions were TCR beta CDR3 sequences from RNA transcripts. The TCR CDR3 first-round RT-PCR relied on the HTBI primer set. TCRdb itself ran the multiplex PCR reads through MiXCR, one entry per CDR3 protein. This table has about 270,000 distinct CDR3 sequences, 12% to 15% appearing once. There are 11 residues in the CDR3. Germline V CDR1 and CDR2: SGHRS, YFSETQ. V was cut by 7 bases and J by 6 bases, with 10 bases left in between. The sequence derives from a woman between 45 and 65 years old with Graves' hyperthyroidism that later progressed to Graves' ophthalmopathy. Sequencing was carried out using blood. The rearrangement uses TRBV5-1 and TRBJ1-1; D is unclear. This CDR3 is CASGREPEAFF. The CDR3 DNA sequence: TGCGCCAGCGGCCGCGAACCTGAAGCTTTCTTT.